One and the same sample provided the 20 T cell receptor beta chains below, sequenced in a study of cytomegalovirus exposure and HLA in healthy donors. The PCR made use of 60 Vbeta and 13 Jbeta primers. Profiled with immunoSEQ multiplex PCR; TCRdb holds only in-frame clones, not every one. The sample yields over 200,000 clones, approximately 78% seen once. Sequencing used PBMCs. Receptors originate from a male donor in good health and CMV-seronegative.

The genes are TRBV28 and TRBJ2-5; D perhaps matches TRBD1 (5 bases). The CDR3 covers 15 residues. Trimming pared 6 bases from V and 5 bases from J, leaving 19 bases between. Germline lookup yields CDR1 MDHEN and CDR2 SYDVKM. The CDR3 DNA reads TGTGCCAGCAGGCCGTCCGTAGGGGTCGGCGAGACCCAGTACTTC. The encoded protein is CASRPSVGVGETQYF.

V is TRBV5-6 and J is TRBJ2-7; D might be TRBD1 (6 bases). The CDR3 has 15 amino acids. The germline gives CDR1 SGHDT, CDR2 YYEEEE. Trimming left V 0 bases short and J 3 bases short, with 13 bases between. The CDR3 region has the DNA TGTGCCAGCAGCTTGGTAGGTGGGGGCCTCTACGAGCAGTACTTC. Translation gives CASSLVGGGLYEQYF.

V and J are TRBV14 and TRBJ1-5; D not certain. Germline CDR1 reads SGHDN; CDR2 reads FVKESK. CDR3 length: 16 amino acids. Deletions cut 0 bases from V and 3 bases from J, with 12 bases between. This CDR3 is CASSQDNPSPNQPQHF. The CDR3 DNA reads TGTGCCAGCAGCCAAGATAACCCAAGCCCCAATCAGCCCCAGCATTTT.

V and J are TRBV7-2 and TRBJ2-3; tentative D call: TRBD2 (5 bases). Germline CDR1 and CDR2: SGHTA and FQGNSA. The V end lost 4 bases, the J end lost 0 bases, and 14 bases lay between the germline ends. The CDR3 consists of 16 residues. The CDR3 DNA follows: TGTGCCAGCAGCTCTCGACGCGGACTTAGCACAGATACGCAGTATTTT. Translation: CASSSRRGLSTDTQYF.

The chain combines TRBV5-6 with TRBJ1-4; D is unclear. Germline V lookup: CDR1 SGHDT, CDR2 YYEEEE. The CDR3 is 16 amino acids. Trimming took 1 base from V and 6 from J, leaving 16 bases between them. Here the CDR3 DNA reads TGTGCCAGCAGCTTGACGGCGCAACCGGGGTATGAAAAACTGTTTTTT. Translation gives CASSLTAQPGYEKLFF.

This clone was recorded only once. V usage is TRBV21-1 and J usage is TRBJ2-1; the table's D call of TRBD1 was not tested on the DNA. TRBV21-1 is recorded as a pseudogene. The CDR3 has 15 residues. CDR3 DNA sequence: TGTGCCAGCAGGGAGCGTCGACAGGTTCACAATGAGCAGTTCTTC. This codes for CASRERRQVHNEQFF.

V is TRBV27 and J is TRBJ2-7; 8 bases align to TRBD1. The junction had 13 bases not matched to a gene; V was cut back by 2 bases and J by 10 bases. The CDR3 runs to 15 residues. The germline CDR1 and CDR2 sequences are MNHEY and SMNVEV (reference sequence). The CDR3 loop is CASSLVGTGPRNQYF. CDR3 nucleotide sequence: TGTGCCAGCAGTTTAGTGGGGACAGGACCCCGGAACCAGTACTTC.

The rearrangement links TRBV6-5 to TRBJ1-2, with 12 positions matching TRBD1. Looked up from germline, CDR1 is MNHEY and CDR2 is SVGAGI. The V gene end was trimmed by 6 bases and the J gene end by 4 bases; junction bases not matched to a gene: 6. The CDR3 runs to 15 residues. The CDR3 DNA sequence: TGTGCCAGCAGCTCCGGGACAGGGGGCTCCTATGGCTACACCTTC. Translating gives CASSSGTGGSYGYTF.

The chain recombines TRBV30 with TRBJ2-5, with D possibly TRBD1 on 6 matching bases. Germline V gene sequence: CDR1 GTSNPN, CDR2 SVGIG (reference sequence). The ends were cut back, 4 bases at V and 4 bases at J, with 10 bases in the middle. The CDR3 consists of 12 residues. The CDR3 loop is CAWTPRGETQYF. In DNA, the CDR3 is TGTGCCTGGACGCCCAGGGGAGAGACCCAGTACTTC.

Only a few counts were recorded for this clone. The chain links TRBV5-1 to TRBJ1-1; D unresolved. Per the germline V gene, CDR1 is SGHRS and CDR2 is YFSETQ. The ends were cut back, 2 bases at V and 7 bases at J, with 6 bases in the middle. The length of the CDR3 is 11 residues. CDR3 bases: TGCGCCAGCAGCTTACCGGGTGAAGCTTTCTTT. It is translated as CASSLPGEAFF.

V and J are TRBV4-1 and TRBJ2-7; 12 bases align to TRBD2. Germline CDR1 and CDR2: MGHRA and YSYEKL. The CDR3 extends over 21 amino acids. V lost 3 bases to trimming and J lost 3 bases; unmatched junction nucleotides: 21. CDR3 DNA: TGCGCCAGCAGCCAGTCAGAAAGGGAAGGTTGGACTAGCGGGGTCCTCTACGAGCAGTACTTC. Residues: CASSQSEREGWTSGVLYEQYF.

The table lists this clone with a few counts. This chain joins TRBV6-4 and TRBJ1-4; 8 bases are a match to TRBD1. Trimming removed 9 bases from V and 2 bases from J; junction bases left unmatched: 8. The CDR3 consists of 15 residues. CDR1 is MRHNA and CDR2 is SNTAGT in the germline V gene. Written as DNA, the CDR3 is TGTGCCAGTTTAAGACAGGGGAGGACTAATGAAAAACTGTTTTTT. It codes for CASLRQGRTNEKLFF.

This chain uses TRBV19 with TRBJ2-5, with D unclear. The CDR3 contains 12 residues. V dropped 7 bases and J dropped 2 bases, with 8 bases sitting between them. Germline V gives CDR1 LNHDA, CDR2 SQIVND (reference sequence). The CDR3 region is CASKSEQETQYF. CDR3 bases: TGTGCCAGTAAGAGCGAACAAGAGACCCAGTACTTC.

The V gene is TRBV19, the J gene TRBJ1-1; 7 positions match TRBD1. CDR1 is LNHDA and CDR2 is SQIVND in the germline V gene (reference sequence). The CDR3 loop spans 15 amino acids. Unmatched junction bases numbered 14, after V lost 9 bases and J lost 4 bases. CDR3 coding DNA: TGTGCCAGCTTGGACAGGCCAGGGGCCACCACTGAAGCTTTCTTT. Encoded protein: CASLDRPGATTEAFF.

The chain employs TRBV19 and TRBJ2-2; a weak D match, TRBD1 (6 bases). Trimming cost V 1 base and J 7 bases, with 22 bases left between them. Germline V gene sequence: CDR1 LNHDA, CDR2 SQIVND (reference sequence). The CDR3 extends over 18 amino acids. The CDR3 DNA is TGTGCCAGTAGTATAGCCCGGTGGCAGGGGCGTATTAACGGGGAGCTGTTTTTT. Translation gives CASSIARWQGRINGELFF.

Points on this clone: One end of the junction does not line up with germline, which may come from a read error. The genes are TRBV7-9 and TRBJ1-1; TRBD1 matches at 9 bases. The CDR3 is made up of 15 amino acids. The germline V gene encodes CDR1 SEHNR and CDR2 FQNEAQ (reference sequence). CDR3 nucleotide sequence: TGTTCCAGCAGCTTGAGGACAGGGGCGAACACTGAAGCTTTCTTT. It encodes CSSSLRTGANTEAFF. Using reference TRBV7-9 and TRBJ1-1 for the parts outside the CDR3, the full variable domain is DTGVSQNPRHKITKRGQNVTFRCDPISEHNRLYWYRQTLGQGPEFLTYFQNEAQLEKSRLLSDRFSAERPKGSFSTLEIQRTEQGDSAMYLCSSSLRTGANTEAFFGQGTRLTVV.

The J gene is TRBJ1-2, the V gene TRBV6-1; 8 positions match TRBD1. Losses at the gene ends were 7 bases for V and 5 bases for J; bases not matched to a gene: 12. Germline CDR1 MNHNS, CDR2 SASEGT. This CDR3 has 15 residues. CDR3 DNA sequence: TGTGCCAGCAAGCTAGACGCAGGGGGCAGTTATGGCTACACCTTC. It codes for CASKLDAGGSYGYTF.

This clone was counted between two and nine times. The J gene is TRBJ1-1, the V gene TRBV7-3, with D possibly matching TRBD1 (6 bases). Germline-derived CDR1 and CDR2 are SGHTA and FQGTGA. Trimming removed 4 bases at V and 0 bases at J, with 12 bases between. CDR3 length: 15 residues. CDR3 in DNA: TGTGCCAGCAGCTCTACTGGGGGCATGAACACTGAAGCTTTCTTT. Its protein product is CASSSTGGMNTEAFF.

With respect to this clone: A read error may produce the germline difference seen at one junction end. The J gene is TRBJ2-2, the V gene TRBV10-3, with 7 bases fitting TRBD2. CDR3 size: 12 residues. Germline values: CDR1 ENHRY, CDR2 SYGVKD. The CDR3 DNA reads as TGTGCCATACAGCCTGATGGCGGGGGGCTGTTTTTT. It yields the protein CAIQPDGGGLFF.

V and J are TRBV19 and TRBJ1-5, with D hard to call. V dropped 7 bases and J dropped 2 bases, with 15 bases sitting between them. This CDR3 spans 15 amino acids. The V gene's germline CDR1 is LNHDA and CDR2 SQIVND (reference sequence). The CDR3 nucleotides are TGTGCCAGTACCATGGCGGGGTTTGGCAATCAGCCCCAGCATTTT. Protein sequence: CASTMAGFGNQPQHF.